This entry features one T cell receptor beta chain sequence. Its antigen is not identified. Germline assignment: CDR1 DFQATT and CDR2 SNEGSKA (reference sequence). This CDR3 has 12 residues. Trimming removed 1 base at V and 6 bases at J, with 6 bases between. The data stem from a study of molecular identifiers for immune sequencing clone quantification. Study findings and constraints: Clones of above 20 RNA copies carried over 99% of effector molecules; in naive cells they carried under 1%. Highly expanded clone sizes could be underestimated by identical TCR molecules sharing a barcode.

Each CDR3 protein gets one entry after TCRdb re-called the PCR reads with MiXCR. The table has 45,000 to 60,000 distinct CDR3 sequences, 36% seen once. Sorting captured naive CD8 T cells as CD8+CD4-CCR7+CD45RA+. The genes are TRBV20-1 and TRBJ2-2, with D unclear. This receptor was taken from a human donor in good health. Some libraries in this study had Jurkat cell RNA spiked in. The sample comprised naive CD8+ T cells from blood, with Jurkat cell RNA spiked in. The sample's subset: FACS-sorted CD8+CD4-CCR7+CD45RA+ naive T cells. For the CDR3, the DNA is TGCAGTGCTAGAGTAAGGGCCGGGGAGCTGTTTTTT. Translation: CSARVRAGELFF.